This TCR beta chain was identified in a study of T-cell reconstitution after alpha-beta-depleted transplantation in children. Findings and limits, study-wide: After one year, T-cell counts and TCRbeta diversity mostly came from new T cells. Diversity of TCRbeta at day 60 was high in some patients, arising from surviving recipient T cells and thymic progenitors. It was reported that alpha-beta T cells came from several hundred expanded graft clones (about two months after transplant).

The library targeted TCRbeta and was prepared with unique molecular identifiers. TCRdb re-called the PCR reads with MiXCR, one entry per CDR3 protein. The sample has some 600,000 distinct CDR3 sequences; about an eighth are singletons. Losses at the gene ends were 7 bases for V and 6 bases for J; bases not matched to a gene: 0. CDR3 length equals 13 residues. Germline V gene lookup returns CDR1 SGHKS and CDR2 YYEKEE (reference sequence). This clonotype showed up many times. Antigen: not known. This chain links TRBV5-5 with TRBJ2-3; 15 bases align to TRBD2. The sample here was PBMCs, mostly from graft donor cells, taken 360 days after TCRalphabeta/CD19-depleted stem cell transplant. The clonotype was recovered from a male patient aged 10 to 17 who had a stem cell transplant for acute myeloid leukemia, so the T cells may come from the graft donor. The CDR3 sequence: CASGTSGRDTQYF. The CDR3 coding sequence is TGTGCCAGCGGGACTAGCGGGAGGGATACGCAGTATTTT. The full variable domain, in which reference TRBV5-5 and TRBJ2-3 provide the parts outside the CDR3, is DAGVTQSPTHLIKTRGQQVTLRCSPISGHKSVSWYQQVLGQGPQFIFQYYEKEERGRGNFPDRFSARQFPNYSSELNVNALLLGDSALYLCASGTSGRDTQYFGPGTRLTVL.